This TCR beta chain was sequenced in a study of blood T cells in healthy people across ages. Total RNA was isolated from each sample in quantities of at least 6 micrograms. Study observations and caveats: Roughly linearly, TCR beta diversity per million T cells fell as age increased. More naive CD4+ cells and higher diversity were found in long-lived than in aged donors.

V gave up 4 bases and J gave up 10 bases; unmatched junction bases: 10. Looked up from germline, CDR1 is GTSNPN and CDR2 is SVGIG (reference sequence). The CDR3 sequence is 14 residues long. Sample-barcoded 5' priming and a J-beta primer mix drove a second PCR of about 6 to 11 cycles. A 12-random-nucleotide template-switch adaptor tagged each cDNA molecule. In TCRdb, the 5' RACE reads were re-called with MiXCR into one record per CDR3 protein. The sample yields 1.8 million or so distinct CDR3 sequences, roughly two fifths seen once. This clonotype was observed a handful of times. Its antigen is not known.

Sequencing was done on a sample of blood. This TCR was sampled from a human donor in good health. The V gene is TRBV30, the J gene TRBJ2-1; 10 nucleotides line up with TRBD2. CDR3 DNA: TGTGCCTGGACCTTAGCTAGCGGGAGACTCGAGCAGTTCTTC. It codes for CAWTLASGRLEQFF.